These 12 T cell receptor beta chains originate from one sample sequenced in a study of CD8+ T cells in alopecia areata. cDNA prepared by RNA extraction and subsequent reverse transcription served as the template for sequencing. Profiling relied on immunoSEQ multiplex PCR, and the TCRdb table lists in-frame clones only, not all of them. The sample includes 140,000 to 150,000 clones, less than 65% seen only once; the top ten take 36%. Sequencing input: CD8+ T cells sorted from blood. The receptor set was obtained from a human donor in good health.

This clone came up many times. The genes are TRBV6-5 and TRBJ2-3; D is uncertain. Per the germline V gene, CDR1 is MNHEY and CDR2 is SVGAGI. CDR3 length: 16 residues. The germline V and J ends were trimmed by 2 bases and 0 bases, with 12 bases remaining between them. CDR3 sequence (DNA): TGTGCCAGCAGTTACCTAAACCCTCGTAGCACAGATACGCAGTATTTT. Translated: CASSYLNPRSTDTQYF.

The chain joins TRBV19 to TRBJ2-5; tentatively, D is TRBD1 (6 bases). V was shortened by 4 bases and J by 5 bases, with 17 bases between the two germline ends. The CDR3 covers 15 residues. Looked up from germline, CDR1 is LNHDA and CDR2 is SQIVND (reference sequence). CDR3 region: CASSTVNRDGETQYF. The CDR3 DNA reads TGTGCCAGTAGTACGGTAAACAGGGATGGGGAGACCCAGTACTTC.

The J gene is TRBJ2-5, the V gene TRBV4-1; D gene unclear. The better agreement between TRBJ2-7 and the DNA end casts doubt on the J call. The CDR3 contains 13 residues. The V gene's germline CDR1 is MGHRA and CDR2 YSYEKL. CDR3 in amino acids: CASSPRLDYEQYF. The CDR3 DNA sequence: TGCGCCAGCAGCCCACGACTTGATTACGAGCAGTACTTC.

V gene TRBV29-1 combines with J gene TRBJ2-5; 8 bases are a match to TRBD2. V lost 4 bases to trimming and J lost 5 bases; unmatched junction nucleotides: 15. Germline assignment: CDR1 SQVTM and CDR2 ANQGSEA. The CDR3 is made up of 16 amino acids. The CDR3 spells CSVGWIAGRVRETQYF. For the CDR3, the DNA is TGCAGCGTTGGTTGGATAGCGGGAAGGGTTAGGGAGACCCAGTACTTC. Looking up the rest from reference TRBV29-1 and TRBJ2-5 gives the full variable domain: SAVISQKPSRDICQRGTSLTIQCQVDSQVTMMFWYRQQPGQSLTLIATANQGSEATYESGFVIDKFPISRPNLTFSTLTVSNMSPEDSSIYLCSVGWIAGRVRETQYFGPGTRLLVL.

The chain recombines TRBV19 with TRBJ2-7, with no clear D. Germline V gives CDR1 LNHDA, CDR2 SQIVND (reference sequence). The CDR3 has 14 residues. Trimming stripped 1 base from V and 1 base from J, with 8 bases between. The CDR3 DNA sequence: TGTGCCAGTAGTATAGTCGACGGGTCCTACGAGCAGTACTTC. It is translated as CASSIVDGSYEQYF.

The chain uses TRBV4-1 and TRBJ2-5; D remains ambiguous. With 0 bases removed from V and 2 bases from J, the gap between germline ends came to 10 bases. The CDR3 loop spans 15 amino acids. The germline gives CDR1 MGHRA, CDR2 YSYEKL. The DNA for the CDR3 is TGCGCCAGCAGCCAAGACCCCATCGAGCAAGAGACCCAGTACTTC. Amino acid sequence: CASSQDPIEQETQYF.

V usage is TRBV18 and J usage is TRBJ2-1, with unresolved D. Per germline, CDR1 KGHSH and CDR2 LQKENI. V lost 5 bases, J lost 6 bases, and 17 bases lay in between. CDR3 length: 15 residues. DNA of the CDR3: TGTGCCAGCTCATCAGACGTGATCGATGTCAATGAGCAGTTCTTC. This codes for CASSSDVIDVNEQFF.

V usage is TRBV29-1 and J usage is TRBJ2-6; tentatively, D is TRBD1 (6 bases). V lost 2 bases, J lost 4 bases, and 9 bases lay in between. Germline CDR1 SQVTM, CDR2 ANQGSEA. The CDR3 consists of 14 residues. The CDR3 here is CSVEQGQGANVLTF. CDR3 in DNA: TGCAGCGTTGAACAAGGACAGGGGGCCAACGTCCTGACTTTC.

This chain connects TRBV7-9 to TRBJ2-5, with D unclear. The CDR3 is made up of 12 amino acids. Germline assignment: CDR1 SEHNR and CDR2 FQNEAQ (reference sequence). Trimming took off 3 bases at V and 5 bases at J, with 7 bases between the two ends. The DNA of the CDR3 is TGTGCCAGCAGCTTTTTCCTCGAGACCCAGTACTTC. Translated, it gives CASSFFLETQYF.

V usage is TRBV27 and J usage is TRBJ2-1; 8 bases are shared with TRBD2. The V gene's germline CDR1 is MNHEY and CDR2 SMNVEV (reference sequence). Trimming removed 7 bases from V and 3 bases from J; junction bases left unmatched: 5. This CDR3 has 14 residues. The CDR3 is CASTLAGSYNEQFF. Here the CDR3 DNA reads TGTGCCAGCACCTTAGCGGGAAGCTACAATGAGCAGTTCTTC.

V and J are TRBV12-5 and TRBJ2-6, with TRBD1 matching 8 bases. Trimming cost V 0 bases and J 12 bases; bases outside gene matches: 7. Germline lookup yields CDR1 LGHNT and CDR2 FRNRAP. CDR3 length: 15 residues. The CDR3 DNA reads TGTGCTAGTGGTTTGGTTCAGGGGGCGCACAGCGTCCTGACTTTC. The encoded protein is CASGLVQGAHSVLTF.

J is TRBJ2-7 and V is TRBV29-1; D may be TRBD2 (6 bases). V dropped 6 bases and J dropped 3 bases, with 18 bases sitting between them. CDR1 and CDR2 (germline): SQVTM, ANQGSEA. The CDR3 loop spans 14 amino acids. The CDR3 spells CSVGKGRPGYEQYF. Here the CDR3 DNA reads TGCAGCGTGGGGAAGGGGAGGCCGGGCTACGAGCAGTACTTC.